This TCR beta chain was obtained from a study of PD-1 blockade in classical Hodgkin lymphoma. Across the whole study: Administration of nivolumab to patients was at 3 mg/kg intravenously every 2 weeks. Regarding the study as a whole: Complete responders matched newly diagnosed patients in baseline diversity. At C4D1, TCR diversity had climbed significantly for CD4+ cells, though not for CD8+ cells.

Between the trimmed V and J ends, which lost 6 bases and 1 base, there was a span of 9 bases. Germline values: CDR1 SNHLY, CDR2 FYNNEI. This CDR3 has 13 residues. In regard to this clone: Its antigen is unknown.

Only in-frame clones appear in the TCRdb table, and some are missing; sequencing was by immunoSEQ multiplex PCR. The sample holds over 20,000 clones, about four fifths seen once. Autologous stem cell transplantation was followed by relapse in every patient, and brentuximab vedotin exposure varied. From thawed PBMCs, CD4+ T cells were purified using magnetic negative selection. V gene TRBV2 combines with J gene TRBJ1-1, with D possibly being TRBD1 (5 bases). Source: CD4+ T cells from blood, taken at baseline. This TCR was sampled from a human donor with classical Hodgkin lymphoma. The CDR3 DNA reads TGTGCCAGCAGCCCGACAGAGAACACTGAAGCTTTCTTT. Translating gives CASSPTENTEAFF.